This TCR beta chain was sequenced during a study of shared T cell receptors in the human thymus. Profiling relied on immunoSEQ multiplex PCR, and the TCRdb table lists in-frame clones only, not all of them. The table includes almost 550,000 clones, more than 75% detected once. Germline V gene data show CDR1 as SGHRS and CDR2 as YFSETQ. CDR3 size: 18 residues. With 3 bases clipped from V and 2 bases from J, the junction kept 11 bases outside the gene matches. These data are also associated with another study on human thymus T cells. That report adds: Corrective heart surgery yielded resections, and these provided the thymus tissue. Repertoires sampled from thymus and blood appeared biased in V and J gene usage. Reports from related research described highly overlapping thymic repertoires among unrelated individuals.

The V and J genes are TRBV5-1 and TRBJ2-1; TRBD2 aligns across 10 bases. This TCR was sampled from a boy under three years old with a congenital heart defect. Sequencing was carried out using thymocytes. CDR3 in DNA: TGCGCCAGCAGCTCCTCTAGCGGGGGCTCCCCCACCTACAATGAGCAGTTCTTC. It codes for CASSSSSGGSPTYNEQFF.